The source of this TCR beta chain is a study of T cell clonality in common variable immunodeficiency. The repertoire was sequenced with immunoSEQ multiplex PCR; TCRdb's copy has only in-frame clones and lacks some. The sample presents 25,000 to 30,000 clones, none singletons. Patients had low serum IgG, IgA and/or IgM and specific antibody deficiency. Notes on the study in general: In common variable immunodeficiency, TCR beta chains reportedly carried fewer deletions and N-nucleotide insertions.

V was shortened by 6 bases and J by 3 bases, with 19 bases between the two germline ends. Per germline, CDR1 SGHTS and CDR2 YDEGEE. CDR3 length: 15 amino acids. Comments on this clone: Its target is not known. The read gets to within 3 residues of the CDR3 end, and the germline J gene fills in the rest.

The sequencing sample was made of peripheral blood mononuclear cells. The origin of this receptor is a human donor with common variable immunodeficiency. This chain uses TRBV5-8 with TRBJ2-7, with a tentative D call TRBD2 (5 bases). Partial CDR3 DNA: TGTGCCAGCAATATGCCGGCCGTGACTATCTACGAG. Translation: CASNMPAVTIYE. The whole CDR3 sequence reads CASNMPAVTIYEQYF.